The 20 T cell receptor beta chains in this list originate from one sample, sequenced in a study of blood T cell dynamics during melanoma immunotherapy. The time point here: week 3, after first cycle of checkpoint inhibitor. Method: immunoSEQ multiplex PCR; TCRdb's copy keeps in-frame clones and lacks some. Counted here are 8,000 to 11,000 clones, approximately 91% occurring once; the ten biggest clones make up roughly 3.7%. The sequencing used blood, collected from a patient treated with checkpoint blockade. Receptor source: a human donor with melanoma.

This chain links TRBV6-1 with TRBJ1-3; TRBD1 is a possible D gene (6 bases). Germline-derived CDR1 and CDR2 are MNHNS and SASEGT. V lost 7 bases and J lost 0, with 10 bases in between. The CDR3 is 14 residues long. CDR3 DNA: TGTGCCAGCAATCCCAGGGGCTCTGGAAACACCATATATTTT. Protein sequence: CASNPRGSGNTIYF.

In DNA form, the CDR3 reads TGTGCCAGCAGCTTAGATGGTCTCGGCTGGGGGGATACGCAGTATTTT. It translates to CASSLDGLGWGDTQYF. The gene calls are TRBV11-2 and TRBJ2-3, with D possibly called TRBD1 or TRBD2 (5 bases each). V was pared by 0 bases and J by 6 bases, with 16 bases between. Germline CDR1 and CDR2: SGHAT and FQNNGV. The CDR3 loop spans 16 amino acids.

This clone was counted once. This chain links TRBV10-3 with TRBJ2-1; D not certain. The CDR3 spans 12 residues. The V end was cut by 3 bases, the J end by 3 bases, with 3 bases between. Per the germline V gene, CDR1 is ENHRY and CDR2 is SYGVKD. The CDR3 DNA sequence: TGTGCCATCAGTGAAGGCTACAATGAGCAGTTCTTC. Protein sequence: CAISEGYNEQFF.

The V gene is TRBV6-1, the J gene TRBJ2-7, with 7 positions matching TRBD2. V trimming: 4 bases; J trimming: 4 bases; junction bases outside the gene matches: 13. The CDR3 is 16 residues long. Germline-derived CDR1 and CDR2 are MNHNS and SASEGT. CDR3 coding DNA: TGTGCCAGCAGTGTGGAGGTTAGGCGGGAGTCTTACGAGCAGTACTTC. This gives the protein CASSVEVRRESYEQYF.

As to this clone: One junction end disagrees with the germline gene, perhaps due to a read error. V and J are TRBV15 and TRBJ2-5, with a possible D match to TRBD1 (7 bases). This CDR3 has 18 amino acids. Germline V gene sequence: CDR1 LNHNV, CDR2 YYDKDF (reference sequence). The CDR3 protein is CATGRGLNGGGLQETQYF. Here the CDR3 DNA reads TGTGCCACCGGCAGAGGACTGAATGGAGGGGGCCTCCAAGAGACCCAGTACTTC.

As regards this clone: An end of the junction differs from the germline gene, which may be a read error. V gene TRBV7-7 combines with J gene TRBJ2-1; 9 bases fit TRBD2. This CDR3 is built from 15 residues. Germline V gives CDR1 SSHAT, CDR2 FNYEAQ (reference sequence). CDR3 nucleotides: TGTGCTAGCAGCTTAGCCAGCGGGAGGAGCGATGAGCAGTTCTTC. This encodes CASSLASGRSDEQFF.

This chain links TRBV7-2 with TRBJ1-1, with D hard to call. Germline V gives CDR1 SGHTA, CDR2 FQGNSA. V was cut by 4 bases and J by 0 bases, with 6 bases left in between. The CDR3 is 13 residues long. The CDR3 spells CASSYSVNTEAFF. CDR3 in DNA: TGTGCCAGCAGCTACAGCGTGAACACTGAAGCTTTCTTT.

The chain uses TRBV7-2 and TRBJ1-2, with a tentative D call TRBD1 (5 bases). Trimming took off 4 bases at V and 8 bases at J, with 14 bases between the two ends. Germline loops: CDR1 SGHTA, CDR2 FQGNSA. The CDR3 spans 13 residues. The CDR3 nucleotides are TGTGCCAGCAGCTCGCCAGTCAGGGACGGCTACACCTTC. Its translation is CASSSPVRDGYTF.

In this sample, this clone turned up once. The chain carries TRBV18 and TRBJ2-7, with a possible D match to TRBD1 (6 bases). Germline CDR1 KGHSH, CDR2 LQKENI. V lost 3 bases and J lost 5, with 14 bases in between. The CDR3 runs 14 residues. CDR3 sequence reads: CASSPNQGTDEQYF. CDR3 DNA: TGTGCCAGCTCACCGAACCAGGGGACCGACGAGCAGTACTTC.

This chain uses TRBV28 with TRBJ2-7; 9 bases are shared with TRBD2. Germline V gene data show CDR1 as MDHEN and CDR2 as SYDVKM. CDR3 length: 15 residues. The V and J ends lost 7 bases and 2 bases, in that order; junction bases with no gene match: 9. The CDR3 bases are TGTGCCAGCACCAAACTAGCGGGCCTTCCCTACGAGCAGTACTTC. It yields the protein CASTKLAGLPYEQYF.

This chain joins TRBV11-2 and TRBJ2-3; D possibly corresponds to TRBD2 (5 bases). Per germline, CDR1 SGHAT and CDR2 FQNNGV. Trimming stripped 1 base from V and 3 bases from J, with 8 bases between. The CDR3 has 14 amino acids. CDR3 DNA sequence: TGTGCCAGCAGCTTAGCGCCGGGGACAGATACGCAGTATTTT. Translating it yields CASSLAPGTDTQYF. Full variable domain (missing parts from reference TRBV11-2 and TRBJ2-3): EAGVAQSPRYKIIEKRQSVAFWCNPISGHATLYWYQQILGQGPKLLIQFQNNGVVDDSQLPKDRFSAERLKGVDSTLKIQPAKLEDSAVYLCASSLAPGTDTQYFGPGTRLTVL.

This chain connects TRBV19 to TRBJ2-5; 7 nucleotides align to TRBD1. Germline CDR1 reads LNHDA; CDR2 reads SQIVND (reference sequence). V dropped 7 bases and J dropped 3; count of bases not matched to a gene: 11. The CDR3 is 15 amino acids. This CDR3 reads CASTTTGYREETQYF. For the CDR3, the DNA is TGTGCCAGTACAACGACAGGGTACCGGGAAGAGACCCAGTACTTC.

The chain links TRBV18 to TRBJ1-5; 8 nucleotides line up with TRBD1. CDR3 length equals 18 residues. The germline CDR1 and CDR2 sequences are KGHSH and LQKENI. The trim removed 3 bases at V and 0 bases at J, leaving 10 bases unmatched. DNA of the CDR3: TGTGCCAGCTCACCCGGATACGGACAGGGCGATAGCAATCAGCCCCAGCATTTT. It encodes CASSPGYGQGDSNQPQHF.

V is TRBV4-1 and J is TRBJ2-7; 8 bases are a match to TRBD1. Germline V gene lookup returns CDR1 MGHRA and CDR2 YSYEKL. V lost 0 bases and J lost 5; bases outside the gene matches: 6. The CDR3 covers 15 residues. CDR3 DNA: TGCGCCAGCAGCCAAGAAAGTCCAGGGGGCCACGAGCAGTACTTC. It yields the protein CASSQESPGGHEQYF.

The chain is built from TRBV18 and TRBJ1-1; D is uncertain. The CDR3 length is 13 residues. V lost 3 bases and J lost 3, with 8 bases in between. CDR1 is KGHSH and CDR2 is LQKENI in the germline V gene. CDR3 DNA sequence: TGTGCCAGCTCACCTGGTGTGGACACTGAAGCTTTCTTT. Its protein product is CASSPGVDTEAFF.

The chain has TRBV19 and TRBJ2-2; the D is unclear. V gave up 7 bases and J gave up 3 bases, with 12 bases separating them. Germline CDR1 and CDR2: LNHDA and SQIVND (reference sequence). The CDR3 is 14 residues long. The CDR3 nucleotides read TGTGCCAGTAAAAGGCTACCCTACACCGGGGAGCTGTTTTTT. Amino acid sequence: CASKRLPYTGELFF.

The rearrangement joins TRBV4-2 to TRBJ2-7; 12 bases fit TRBD2. Per the germline V gene, CDR1 is LGHNA and CDR2 is YNFKEQ. CDR3 length: 14 amino acids. J lost 2 bases, V lost 4 bases, and 0 bases had no gene match. This CDR3 is CASSRLAGAYEQYF. CDR3 nucleotides: TGTGCCAGCAGCCGACTAGCGGGAGCCTACGAGCAGTACTTC.

In the case of this clone: The same CDR3 can be traced to other DNA sequences in this sample. This sequence joins TRBV6-5 and TRBJ1-2; 11 nucleotides match TRBD1. CDR3 length equals 14 residues. Per the germline V gene, CDR1 is MNHEY and CDR2 is SVGAGI. The V gene end was trimmed by 4 bases and the J gene end by 6 bases; junction bases not matched to a gene: 4. The CDR3 protein is CASSSGQGAHGYTF. In nucleotides, the CDR3 is TGTGCCAGCAGTTCCGGACAGGGGGCCCATGGCTACACCTTC.

This chain joins TRBV29-1 and TRBJ2-5; D could derive from TRBD1 or TRBD2 (5 bases each). V was pared by 6 bases and J by 1 base, with 12 bases between. This CDR3 region has 13 residues. CDR1 is SQVTM, CDR2 ANQGSEA, per germline. The CDR3 coding sequence is TGCAGCGTAAACTCCGGGACCCAAGAGACCCAGTACTTC. Its translation: CSVNSGTQETQYF.

V and J are TRBV5-1 and TRBJ1-4; TRBD1 might be the D (6 bases). Trimming removed 0 bases from V and 0 bases from J, with 12 bases in between. Looked up from germline, CDR1 is SGHRS and CDR2 is YFSETQ. CDR3 size: 17 residues. CDR3 region: CASSLGPSGATNEKLFF. CDR3 nucleotide sequence: TGCGCCAGCAGCTTGGGCCCATCAGGGGCAACTAATGAAAAACTGTTTTTT.